The following is a T cell receptor (beta chain) sequence with its context. Its target is not known. The trim removed 6 bases at V and 4 bases at J, leaving 10 bases unmatched. This CDR3 has 15 amino acids. Germline V gene lookup returns CDR1 LNHDA and CDR2 SQIVND (reference sequence). The sample originates from a study of vaccination and CD4 T cells after COVID-19. Study-wide context: At a median around 92 days (range 35 to 161) after diagnosis, post-COVID samples were drawn.

Once obtained from cultured CD4+ T cells, the DNA was sequenced using the Oncomine TCR Beta short-read assay. The genomic DNA was obtained from cultured CD4+ T cells by extraction with the QIAamp micro DNA kit. MiXCR, applied by TCRdb to the PCR reads, yields one record per CDR3 protein. The table has 16,000 or so distinct CDR3 sequences, around 74% seen once; the top ten hold about 9.6%. This sample's treatment: roughly nine-day PBMC culture with coronavirus spike peptide pools or control peptides (ViraFEST assay). Per well, approximately 2.1 million PBMCs were cultured in the presence of roughly 9.1 IU/ml IL-2 and approximately 9.4 ug/ml peptide pools.

The origin of this receptor is a human donor who received a COVID-19 vaccine. Source: CD4+ T cells from blood, cultured in vitro, taken after SARS-CoV-2 vaccination. The V gene is TRBV19, the J gene TRBJ2-3, with 7 nucleotides matching TRBD2. CDR3 nucleotide sequence: TGTGCCAGTAGGGTACGGGGAGGGCACGCAGATACGCAGTATTTT. Protein product: CASRVRGGHADTQYF. Complete variable domain (other parts from reference TRBV19 and TRBJ2-3): DGGITQSPKYLFRKEGQNVTLSCEQNLNHDAMYWYRQDPGQGLRLIYYSQIVNDFQKGDIAEGYSVSREKKESFPLTVTSAQKNPTAFYLCASRVRGGHADTQYFGPGTRLTVL.